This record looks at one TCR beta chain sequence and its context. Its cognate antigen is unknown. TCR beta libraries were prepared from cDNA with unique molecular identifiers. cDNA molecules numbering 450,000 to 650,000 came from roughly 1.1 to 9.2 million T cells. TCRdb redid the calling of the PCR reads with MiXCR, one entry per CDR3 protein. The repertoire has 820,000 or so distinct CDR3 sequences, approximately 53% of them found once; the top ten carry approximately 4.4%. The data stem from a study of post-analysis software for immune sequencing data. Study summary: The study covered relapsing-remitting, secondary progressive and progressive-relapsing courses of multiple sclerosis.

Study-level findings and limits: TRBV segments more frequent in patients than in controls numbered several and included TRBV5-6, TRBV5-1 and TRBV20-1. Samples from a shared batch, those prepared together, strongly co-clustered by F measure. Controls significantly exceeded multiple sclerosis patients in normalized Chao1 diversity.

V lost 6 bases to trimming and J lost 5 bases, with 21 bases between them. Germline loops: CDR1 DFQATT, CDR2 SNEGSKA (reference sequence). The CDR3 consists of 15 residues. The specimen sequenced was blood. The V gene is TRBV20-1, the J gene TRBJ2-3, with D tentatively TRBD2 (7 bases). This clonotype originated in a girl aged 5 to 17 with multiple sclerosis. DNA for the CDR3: TGCAGTGCCCAACGGGGGGCGGGGGCGGTAGATACGCAGTATTTT. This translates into CSAQRGAGAVDTQYF.